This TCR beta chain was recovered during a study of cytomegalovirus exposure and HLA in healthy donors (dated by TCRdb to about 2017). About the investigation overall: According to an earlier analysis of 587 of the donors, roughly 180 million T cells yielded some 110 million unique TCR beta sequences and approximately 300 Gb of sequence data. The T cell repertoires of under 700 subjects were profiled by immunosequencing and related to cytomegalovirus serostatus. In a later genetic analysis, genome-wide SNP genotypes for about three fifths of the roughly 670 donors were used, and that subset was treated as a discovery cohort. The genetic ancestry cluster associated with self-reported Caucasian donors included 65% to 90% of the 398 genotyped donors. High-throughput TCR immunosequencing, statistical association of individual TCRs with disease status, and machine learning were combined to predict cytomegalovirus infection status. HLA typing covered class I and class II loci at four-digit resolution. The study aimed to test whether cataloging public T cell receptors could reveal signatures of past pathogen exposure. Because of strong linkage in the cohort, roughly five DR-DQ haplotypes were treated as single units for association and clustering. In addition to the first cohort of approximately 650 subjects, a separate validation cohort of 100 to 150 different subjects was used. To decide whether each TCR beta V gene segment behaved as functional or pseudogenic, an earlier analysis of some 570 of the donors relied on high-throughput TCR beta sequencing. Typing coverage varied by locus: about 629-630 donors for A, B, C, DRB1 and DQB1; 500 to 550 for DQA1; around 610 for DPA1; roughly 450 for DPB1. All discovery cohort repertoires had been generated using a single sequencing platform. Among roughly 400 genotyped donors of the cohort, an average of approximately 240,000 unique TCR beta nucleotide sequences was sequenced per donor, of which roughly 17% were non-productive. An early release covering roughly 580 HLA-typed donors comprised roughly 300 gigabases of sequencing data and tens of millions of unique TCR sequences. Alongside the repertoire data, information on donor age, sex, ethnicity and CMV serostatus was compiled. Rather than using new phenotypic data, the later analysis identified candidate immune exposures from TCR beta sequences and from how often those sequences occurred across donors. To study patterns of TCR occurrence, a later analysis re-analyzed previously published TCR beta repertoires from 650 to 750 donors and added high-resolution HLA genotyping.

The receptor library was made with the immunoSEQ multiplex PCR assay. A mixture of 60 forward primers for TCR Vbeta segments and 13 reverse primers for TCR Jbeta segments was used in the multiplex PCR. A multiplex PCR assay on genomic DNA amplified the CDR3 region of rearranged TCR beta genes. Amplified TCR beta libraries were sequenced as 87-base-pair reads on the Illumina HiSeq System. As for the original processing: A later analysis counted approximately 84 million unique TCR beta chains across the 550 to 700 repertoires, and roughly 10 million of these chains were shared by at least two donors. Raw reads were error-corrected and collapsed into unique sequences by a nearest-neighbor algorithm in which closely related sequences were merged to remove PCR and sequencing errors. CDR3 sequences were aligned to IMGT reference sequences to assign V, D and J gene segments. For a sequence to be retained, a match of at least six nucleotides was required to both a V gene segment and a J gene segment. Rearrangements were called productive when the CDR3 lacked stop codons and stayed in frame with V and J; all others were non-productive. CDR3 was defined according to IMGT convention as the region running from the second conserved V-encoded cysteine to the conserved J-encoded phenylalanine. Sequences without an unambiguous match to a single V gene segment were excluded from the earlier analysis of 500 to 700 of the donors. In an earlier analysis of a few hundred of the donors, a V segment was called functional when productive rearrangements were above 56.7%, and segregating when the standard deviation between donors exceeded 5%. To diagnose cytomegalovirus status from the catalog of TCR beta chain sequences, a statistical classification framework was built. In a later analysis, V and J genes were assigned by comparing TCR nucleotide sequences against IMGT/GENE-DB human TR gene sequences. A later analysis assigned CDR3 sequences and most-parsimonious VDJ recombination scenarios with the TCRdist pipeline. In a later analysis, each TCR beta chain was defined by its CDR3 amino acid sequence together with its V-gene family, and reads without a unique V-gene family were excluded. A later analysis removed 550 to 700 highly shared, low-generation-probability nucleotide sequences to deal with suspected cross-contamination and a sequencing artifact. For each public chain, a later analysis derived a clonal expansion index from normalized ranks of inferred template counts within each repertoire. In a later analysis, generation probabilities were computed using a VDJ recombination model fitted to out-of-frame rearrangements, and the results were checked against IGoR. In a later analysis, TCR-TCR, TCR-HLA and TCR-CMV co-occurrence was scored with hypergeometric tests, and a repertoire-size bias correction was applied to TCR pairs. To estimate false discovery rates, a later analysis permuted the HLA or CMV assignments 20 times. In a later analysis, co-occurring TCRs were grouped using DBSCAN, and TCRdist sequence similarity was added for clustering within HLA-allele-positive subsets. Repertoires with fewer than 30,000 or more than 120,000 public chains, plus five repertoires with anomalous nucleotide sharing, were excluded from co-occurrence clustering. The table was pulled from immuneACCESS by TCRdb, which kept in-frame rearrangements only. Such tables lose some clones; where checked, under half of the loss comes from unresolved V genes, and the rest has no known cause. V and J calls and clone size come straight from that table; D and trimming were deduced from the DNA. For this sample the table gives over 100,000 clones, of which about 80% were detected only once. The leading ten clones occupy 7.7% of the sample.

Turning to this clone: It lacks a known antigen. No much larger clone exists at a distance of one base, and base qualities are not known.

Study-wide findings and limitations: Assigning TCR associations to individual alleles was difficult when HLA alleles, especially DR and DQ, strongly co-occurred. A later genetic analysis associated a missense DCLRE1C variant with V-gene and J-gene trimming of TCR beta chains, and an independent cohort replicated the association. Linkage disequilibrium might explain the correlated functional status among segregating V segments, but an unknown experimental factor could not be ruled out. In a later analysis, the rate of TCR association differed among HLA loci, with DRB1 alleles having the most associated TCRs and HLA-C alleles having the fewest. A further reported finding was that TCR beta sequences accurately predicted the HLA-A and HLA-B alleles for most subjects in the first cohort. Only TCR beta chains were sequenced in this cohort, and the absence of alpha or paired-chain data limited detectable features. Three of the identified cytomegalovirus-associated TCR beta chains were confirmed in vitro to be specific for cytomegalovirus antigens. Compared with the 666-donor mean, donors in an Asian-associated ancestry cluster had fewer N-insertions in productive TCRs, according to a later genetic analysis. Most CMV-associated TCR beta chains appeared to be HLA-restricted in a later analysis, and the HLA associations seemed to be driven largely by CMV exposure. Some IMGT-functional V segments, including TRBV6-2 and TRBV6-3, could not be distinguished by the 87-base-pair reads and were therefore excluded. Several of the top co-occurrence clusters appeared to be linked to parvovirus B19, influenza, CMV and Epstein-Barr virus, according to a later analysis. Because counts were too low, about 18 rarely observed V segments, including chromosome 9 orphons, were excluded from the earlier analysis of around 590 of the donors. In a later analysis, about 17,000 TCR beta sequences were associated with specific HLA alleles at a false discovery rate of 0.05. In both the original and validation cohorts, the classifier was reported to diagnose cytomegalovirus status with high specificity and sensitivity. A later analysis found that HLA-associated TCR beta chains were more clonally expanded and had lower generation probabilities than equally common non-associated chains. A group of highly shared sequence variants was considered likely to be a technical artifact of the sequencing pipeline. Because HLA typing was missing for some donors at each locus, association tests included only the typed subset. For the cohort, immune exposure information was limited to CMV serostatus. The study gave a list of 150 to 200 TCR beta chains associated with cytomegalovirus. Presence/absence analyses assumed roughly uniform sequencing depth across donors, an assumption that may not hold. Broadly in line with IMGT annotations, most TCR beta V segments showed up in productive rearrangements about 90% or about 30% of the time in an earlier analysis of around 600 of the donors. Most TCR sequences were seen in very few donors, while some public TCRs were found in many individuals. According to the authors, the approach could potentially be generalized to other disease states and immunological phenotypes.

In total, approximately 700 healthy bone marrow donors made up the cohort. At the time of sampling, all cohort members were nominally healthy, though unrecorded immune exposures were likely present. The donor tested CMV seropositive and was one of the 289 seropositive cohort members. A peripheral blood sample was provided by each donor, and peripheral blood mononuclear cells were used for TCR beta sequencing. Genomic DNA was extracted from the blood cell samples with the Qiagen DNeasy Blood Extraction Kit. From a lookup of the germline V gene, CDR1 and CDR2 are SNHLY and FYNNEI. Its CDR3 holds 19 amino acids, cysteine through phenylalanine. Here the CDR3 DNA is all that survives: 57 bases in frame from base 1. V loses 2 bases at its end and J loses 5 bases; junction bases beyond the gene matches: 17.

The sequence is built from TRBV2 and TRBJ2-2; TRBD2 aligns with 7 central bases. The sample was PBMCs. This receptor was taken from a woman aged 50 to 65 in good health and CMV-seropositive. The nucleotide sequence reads TGTGCCAGCAGTGAAAGGGCAGGGTGGGGAGGGCCTTTGACCGGGGAGCTGTTTTTT. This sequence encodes CASSERAGWGGPLTGELFF.